A selection of T cell receptor beta chains follows, all from one sample in a study of blood T cell repertoires in COVID-19. The assay was immunoSEQ multiplex PCR, and TCRdb's table has in-frame clones only and misses some. The sample contains under 300,000 clones, 88% of which appear only once. Sequencing was done on a sample of peripheral blood. These receptors came from a middle-aged woman who had recovered from COVID-19. The CDR3 runs from the conserved cysteine through the conserved F or W. D genes are given only for firm matches. Not all rows give a size; the values are once, few, many and, for expanded clones, a class.

clone_size: NA
v_call: TRBV30
j_call: TRBJ1-4
d_call: TRBD1
cdr3_nt: TGTGCCTGTACCGGGACAGGGAGGTTTGGGACTAATGAAAAACTGTTTTTT
cdr3_aa: CACTGTGRFGTNEKLFF

clone_size: NA
v_call: TRBV24-1
j_call: TRBJ2-1
d_call: TRBD1
cdr3_nt: TGTGCCACCAGTGACCCGACAGGGGCCGGGTACAATGAGCAGTTCTTC
cdr3_aa: CATSDPTGAGYNEQFF

clone_size: NA
v_call: TRBV6-2/TRBV6-3
j_call: TRBJ2-1
d_call: TRBD2
cdr3_nt: TGTGCCAGCAGCCACCGGGGGGGCATGTACAATGAGCAGTTCTTC
cdr3_aa: CASSHRGGMYNEQFF

clone_size: NA
v_call: TRBV6-5
j_call: TRBJ2-7
d_call: TRBD2
cdr3_nt: TGTGCCAGCAGTTACTCAATCAGCGGGGGGTCCTACGAGCAGTACTTC
cdr3_aa: CASSYSISGGSYEQYF

clone_size: NA
v_call: TRBV7-3
j_call: TRBJ2-3
d_call: TRBD2
cdr3_nt: TGTGCCAGCAGCTTAATGGGACTAGCGGGGGGGCTCCCCTTCACAGATACGCAGTATTTT
cdr3_aa: CASSLMGLAGGLPFTDTQYF

clone_size: NA
v_call: TRBV29-1
j_call: TRBJ2-1
d_call: TRBD1
cdr3_nt: TGCAGCGTTGGGGACAGGGATGGCTCCTACAATGAGCAGTTCTTC
cdr3_aa: CSVGDRDGSYNEQFF

clone_size: once
v_call: TRBV20-1
j_call: TRBJ2-1
d_call: TRBD2
cdr3_nt: TGCAGTGCTAGTCTGGAGACTAGCGGGAGAAATGAGCAGTTCTTC
cdr3_aa: CSASLETSGRNEQFF

clone_size: once
v_call: TRBV20-1
j_call: TRBJ1-4
d_call: NA
cdr3_nt: TGCAGTGCTAGTTTGGTTAGCGGGGCAACTAATGAAAAACTGTTTTTT
cdr3_aa: CSASLVSGATNEKLFF

clone_size: NA
v_call: TRBV7-9
j_call: TRBJ2-1
d_call: NA
cdr3_nt: TGTGCCAGCAGCAGAGAGGCGGAAACCTACAATGAGCAGTTCTTC
cdr3_aa: CASSREAETYNEQFF

clone_size: NA
v_call: TRBV27
j_call: TRBJ2-1
d_call: NA
cdr3_nt: TGTGCCAGCAGTTTATACAGTATCAGTGAGCAGTTCTTC
cdr3_aa: CASSLYSISEQFF

clone_size: once
v_call: TRBV11-2
j_call: TRBJ2-7
d_call: NA
cdr3_nt: TGTGCCAGCAGCTTGGGCAGGGGGGAACCCTACGAGCAGTACTTC
cdr3_aa: CASSLGRGEPYEQYF

clone_size: NA
v_call: TRBV13
j_call: TRBJ1-2
d_call: NA
cdr3_nt: TGTGCCAGCAGCTTGATGGGAGTGTTTAACTATGGCTACACCTTC
cdr3_aa: CASSLMGVFNYGYTF

clone_size: NA
v_call: TRBV2
j_call: TRBJ2-5
d_call: NA
cdr3_nt: TGTGCCAGCAACTCGCGGATCAGCCAAGAGACCCAGTACTTC
cdr3_aa: CASNSRISQETQYF

clone_size: NA
v_call: TRBV19
j_call: TRBJ2-3
d_call: TRBD1
cdr3_nt: TGTGCCAGTAGTACTTCCCTGGGACAGGGGGCCGCAGATACGCAGTATTTT
cdr3_aa: CASSTSLGQGAADTQYF

clone_size: NA
v_call: TRBV25-1
j_call: TRBJ2-5
d_call: NA
cdr3_nt: TGTGCCAGCAGTGAATATGGAACAGGCCGCCAAGAGACCCAGTACTTC
cdr3_aa: CASSEYGTGRQETQYF

clone_size: NA
v_call: TRBV19
j_call: TRBJ1-1
d_call: NA
cdr3_nt: TGTGCCAGTAGCGTGGTCCCAGGGTGGGCTTTCTTT
cdr3_aa: CASSVVPGWAFF

clone_size: once
v_call: TRBV30
j_call: TRBJ1-1
d_call: TRBD1
cdr3_nt: TGTGCCTGGAGTATCGGGACAGGGAACACTGAAGCTTTCTTT
cdr3_aa: CAWSIGTGNTEAFF

clone_size: NA
v_call: TRBV6-2/TRBV6-3
j_call: TRBJ1-2
d_call: TRBD1
cdr3_nt: TGTGCCAGCAGTTACTTACTAGGACAGGGCGACTATGGCTACACCTTC
cdr3_aa: CASSYLLGQGDYGYTF

clone_size: NA
v_call: TRBV28
j_call: TRBJ1-2
d_call: NA
cdr3_nt: TGTGCCAGCAGTTTACGGTCCTATGGCTACACCTTC
cdr3_aa: CASSLRSYGYTF

clone_size: NA
v_call: TRBV6-2/TRBV6-3
j_call: TRBJ2-7
d_call: TRBD2
cdr3_nt: TGTGCCAGCAGTTACGGGGGGGACTACGAGCAGTACTTC
cdr3_aa: CASSYGGDYEQYF

clone_size: few
v_call: TRBV5-8
j_call: TRBJ1-4
d_call: NA
cdr3_nt: TGTGCCAGCAGCTTTAGGGGCGGGAATTACGGAAAACTGTTTTTT
cdr3_aa: CASSFRGGNYGKLFF

clone_size: NA
v_call: TRBV15
j_call: TRBJ2-7
d_call: NA
cdr3_nt: TGTGCCACCAGCAGAGATCAGGTCAGGGCCTACGAGCAGTACTTC
cdr3_aa: CATSRDQVRAYEQYF

clone_size: NA
v_call: TRBV27
j_call: TRBJ1-1
d_call: TRBD1
cdr3_nt: TGTGCCAGCGGGGGCTACAGGGGGCGAAGGACTGAAGCTTTCTTT
cdr3_aa: CASGGYRGRRTEAFF

clone_size: NA
v_call: TRBV4-2
j_call: TRBJ1-5
d_call: NA
cdr3_nt: TGTGCCAGCAGCCCGGACCGACAGGCCCCCGGTAACCAGCATTTT
cdr3_aa: CASSPDRQAPGNQHF

clone_size: NA
v_call: TRBV2
j_call: TRBJ2-3
d_call: TRBD1
cdr3_nt: TGTGCCAGCAGTGAATGGGGGACAGGGCTGAATACGCAGTATTTT
cdr3_aa: CASSEWGTGLNTQYF

clone_size: NA
v_call: TRBV9
j_call: TRBJ1-2
d_call: NA
cdr3_nt: TGTGCCAGCAGCGTTGCCCTAGGTACCCTCTATGGCTACACCTTC
cdr3_aa: CASSVALGTLYGYTF

clone_size: few
v_call: TRBV4-2
j_call: TRBJ2-7
d_call: NA
cdr3_nt: TGTGCCAGCAGCCAAGAGGCACAGGGAGGGGAGCAGTACTTC
cdr3_aa: CASSQEAQGGEQYF

clone_size: NA
v_call: TRBV9
j_call: TRBJ2-1
d_call: TRBD2
cdr3_nt: TGTGCCAGCAGCGTAGGCCTAGCGGAATACAATGAGCAGTTCTTC
cdr3_aa: CASSVGLAEYNEQFF

clone_size: NA
v_call: TRBV19
j_call: TRBJ2-2
d_call: NA
cdr3_nt: TGTGCCAGTAGTATCCAGGGGAGTGCCGGGGAGCTGTTTTTT
cdr3_aa: CASSIQGSAGELFF

clone_size: NA
v_call: TRBV7-2
j_call: TRBJ2-4
d_call: TRBD2
cdr3_nt: TGTGCCAGCAGCCGCCGACTAGCGGGAGGCAAAAACATTCAGTACTTC
cdr3_aa: CASSRRLAGGKNIQYF

clone_size: NA
v_call: TRBV18
j_call: TRBJ2-3
d_call: TRBD2
cdr3_nt: TGTGCCAGCTCACGGGGGGGGAGCACAGATGCGCAGTATTTT
cdr3_aa: CASSRGGSTDAQYF

clone_size: NA
v_call: TRBV14
j_call: TRBJ1-2
d_call: NA
cdr3_nt: TGTGCCAGCAGCCAAGGAAACAGGGAATATGGCTACACCTTC
cdr3_aa: CASSQGNREYGYTF

clone_size: NA
v_call: TRBV29-1
j_call: TRBJ2-6
d_call: NA
cdr3_nt: TGCAGCGTCACAGCCGGCGGGGCCAACGTCCTGACTTTC
cdr3_aa: CSVTAGGANVLTF

clone_size: NA
v_call: TRBV28
j_call: TRBJ1-2
d_call: NA
cdr3_nt: TGTGCCAGCAGATCCCCCGACACCGCGCGTGACTACACCTTC
cdr3_aa: CASRSPDTARDYTF

clone_size: NA
v_call: TRBV28
j_call: TRBJ1-2
d_call: NA
cdr3_nt: TGTGCCAGCCGACTCCGCCAGGGGAGAGGCTATGGCTACACCTTC
cdr3_aa: CASRLRQGRGYGYTF

clone_size: NA
v_call: TRBV27
j_call: TRBJ2-6
d_call: NA
cdr3_nt: TGTGCCAGCGGCCGTCGGACACTCAGCTCTGGGGCCAACGTCCTGACTTTC
cdr3_aa: CASGRRTLSSGANVLTF

clone_size: NA
v_call: TRBV7-9
j_call: TRBJ1-1
d_call: TRBD1
cdr3_nt: TGTGCCAGCAGCTTAGGGGGACAGCTACGAAATGAAGCTTTCTTT
cdr3_aa: CASSLGGQLRNEAFF

clone_size: NA
v_call: TRBV6-5
j_call: TRBJ1-1
d_call: TRBD1
cdr3_nt: TGTGCCAGCAGTAGAAGCTCAGGGGGGACTGAAGCTTTCTTT
cdr3_aa: CASSRSSGGTEAFF

clone_size: NA
v_call: TRBV19
j_call: TRBJ2-1
d_call: NA
cdr3_nt: TGTGCCAGTAAAGGCAGGGGCCACAATGAGCAGTTCTTC
cdr3_aa: CASKGRGHNEQFF

clone_size: NA
v_call: TRBV7-9
j_call: TRBJ1-2
d_call: NA
cdr3_nt: TGTGCCAGCAGCTCGTCGGGGGGATGGGACAACTATGGCTACACCTTC
cdr3_aa: CASSSSGGWDNYGYTF

clone_size: few
v_call: TRBV30
j_call: TRBJ1-5
d_call: TRBD1
cdr3_nt: TGTGCCTGGAGTGGACAGGGGGATCAGCCCCAGCATTTT
cdr3_aa: CAWSGQGDQPQHF

clone_size: NA
v_call: TRBV2
j_call: TRBJ2-1
d_call: TRBD2
cdr3_nt: TGTGCCAGCAGCCTGGGACTAGCGAATGAGCAGTTCTTC
cdr3_aa: CASSLGLANEQFF

clone_size: NA
v_call: TRBV28
j_call: TRBJ1-5
d_call: NA
cdr3_nt: TGTGCCAGCAGTTTTGGGGGCTATCAGCCCCAGCATTTT
cdr3_aa: CASSFGGYQPQHF